The next 25 T cell receptor beta chains were all read from a single sample in a study of blood T cell repertoires in COVID-19 (dated by TCRdb to the early 2020s). The protocol used for the library was the immunoSEQ multiplex PCR assay. The immuneACCESS repertoire file appears here via TCRdb, limited to in-frame rearrangements. These files lack a portion of the clones; in checked studies, under half of the deficit traces to unresolved V genes, and the cause of the others is not known. For this sample the table gives about 260,000 clones, of which around 90% were detected only once. The top ten clones comprise about 0.7% of the sample. The specimen was peripheral blood. These receptors were collected from a human donor in a cohort sampled during active COVID-19.

This chain connects TRBV10-3 to TRBJ1-2; D remains unclear. This CDR3 is built from 12 residues. The V gene's germline CDR1 is ENHRY and CDR2 SYGVKD. Trimming took 7 bases from V and 1 from J, leaving 7 bases between them. CDR3 loop: CAITDNNYGYTF. DNA for the CDR3: TGTGCCATCACAGACAATAACTATGGCTACACCTTC.

V and J are TRBV6-5 and TRBJ1-1; D is unresolved. Trimming shortened V by 8 bases and J by 1 base, and 11 bases separated the two germline ends. The CDR3 runs to 13 residues. Looked up from germline, CDR1 is MNHEY and CDR2 is SVGAGI. The CDR3 loop is CASPEGGNTEAFF. The CDR3, as DNA: TGTGCCAGCCCGGAAGGAGGGAACACTGAAGCTTTCTTT.

The rearrangement links TRBV7-2 to TRBJ1-4; 8 nucleotides match TRBD1. Germline V lookup: CDR1 SGHTA, CDR2 FQGNSA. Trimming removed 5 bases from V and 8 bases from J; junction bases left unmatched: 7. The CDR3 is 14 residues long. The CDR3 bases are TGTGCCAGCAGCACGGACAGGGAAGTCGAAAAACTGTTTTTT. Its translation is CASSTDREVEKLFF.

The rearrangement uses TRBV29-1 and TRBJ2-6, with 10 bases that match TRBD1. V gave up 5 bases and J gave up 3 bases; unmatched junction bases: 10. The germline V gene has CDR1 SQVTM and CDR2 ANQGSEA. CDR3 length: 17 amino acids. This chain's CDR3 is CSVRDRGRVFGANVLTF. The CDR3 nucleotides read TGCAGCGTTCGGGACAGGGGACGCGTGTTTGGGGCCAACGTCCTGACTTTC.

This clone appeared a single time. The rearrangement uses TRBV21-1 and TRBJ1-2; the table gives TRBD1 as D, unverified against the DNA. TRBV21-1 is a listed pseudogene. This CDR3 contains 13 residues. CDR3 in amino acids: CASPAGPARGYTF. CDR3 nucleotide sequence: TGTGCCAGCCCAGCAGGCCCGGCGAGAGGCTACACCTTC.

The J gene is TRBJ2-3, the V gene TRBV5-6; D not certain. V shed 0 bases and J shed 2 bases, with 4 bases lying between them. Per the germline V gene, CDR1 is SGHDT and CDR2 is YYEEEE. The CDR3 covers 13 residues. As DNA, the CDR3 is TGTGCCAGCAGCTTGGCAGTCACAGATACGCAGTATTTT. Translation: CASSLAVTDTQYF.

J is TRBJ1-5 and V is TRBV6-2 or TRBV6-3; D may be TRBD1 (5 bases). The CDR3 loop spans 15 amino acids. Germline lookup yields CDR1 MNHEY and CDR2 SVGEGT. Trimming cost V 2 bases and J 7 bases, with 15 bases left between them. Here the CDR3 reads CASSYGGGLGQPQHF. In DNA, the CDR3 is TGTGCCAGCAGTTACGGCGGGGGTTTGGGACAGCCCCAGCATTTT.

The table lists this clone with a count of one. The chain recombines TRBV6-2 or TRBV6-3 with TRBJ2-3, with TRBD1 matching over 7 bases. With 0 bases clipped from V and 4 bases from J, the junction kept 7 bases outside the gene matches. This CDR3 comprises 16 residues. The germline CDR1 and CDR2 sequences are MNHEY and SVGEGT. CDR3 in DNA: TGTGCCAGCAGTTACTCTGACAGGGAAGTTTCAGATACGCAGTATTTT. Translation gives CASSYSDREVSDTQYF.

The rearrangement links TRBV19 to TRBJ2-1, with D possibly matching TRBD1 (5 bases). The ends were cut back, 5 bases at V and 7 bases at J, with 15 bases in the middle. Germline CDR1 LNHDA, CDR2 SQIVND (reference sequence). This CDR3 spans 14 amino acids. CDR3 residues: CASSFTAQGNEQFF. As DNA, the CDR3 is TGTGCCAGTAGTTTCACGGCTCAGGGAAATGAGCAGTTCTTC.

The rearrangement joins TRBV19 to TRBJ2-7; a possible D gene is TRBD1 (6 bases). Trimming took 6 bases from V and 4 from J, leaving 13 bases between them. This CDR3 contains 13 residues. Germline-derived CDR1 and CDR2 are LNHDA and SQIVND (reference sequence). The CDR3 sequence is CASRDRESYEQYF. Here the CDR3 DNA reads TGTGCCAGTAGGGACAGAGAGAGTTACGAGCAGTACTTC.

The gene calls are TRBV12-5 and TRBJ1-2, with 7 bases matching TRBD1. CDR3 length: 13 amino acids. In germline, CDR1 is LGHNT, CDR2 FRNRAP. V shed 0 bases, J shed 7 bases, and the junction held 2 bases outside the gene matches. In DNA form, the CDR3 reads TGTGCTAGTGGTTTGGTAACAGGGGCTGGCTACACCTTC. Translation gives CASGLVTGAGYTF. The full variable domain, completed using reference TRBV12-5 and TRBJ1-2, is DARVTQTPRHKVTEMGQEVTMRCQPILGHNTVFWYRQTMMQGLELLAYFRNRAPLDDSGMPKDRFSAEMPDATLATLKIQPSEPRDSAVYFCASGLVTGAGYTFGSGTRLTVV.

The chain employs TRBV15 and TRBJ2-7; D call uncertain. The CDR3 contains 11 residues. Germline V lookup: CDR1 LNHNV, CDR2 YYDKDF (reference sequence). Deletions cut 4 bases from V and 6 bases from J, with 7 bases between. The CDR3 bases are TGTGCCACCAGCATCCTTTCCGAGCAGTACTTC. Translated: CATSILSEQYF.

The V gene is TRBV3-1 (or the pseudogene TRBV3-2), the J gene TRBJ1-1; no firm D call. Per the germline V gene, CDR1 is LGHDT and CDR2 is YNNKEL (reference sequence). This CDR3 has 15 residues. The V end lost 1 base, the J end lost 0 bases, and 9 bases lay between the germline ends. CDR3 nucleotides: TGTGCCAGCAGCCAAGGGGAGCTGGTGAACACTGAAGCTTTCTTT. Translated: CASSQGELVNTEAFF.

The chain combines TRBV19 with TRBJ1-1; 7 bases are a match to TRBD1. V dropped 5 bases and J dropped 3; count of bases not matched to a gene: 3. The length of the CDR3 is 13 residues. Germline V gives CDR1 LNHDA, CDR2 SQIVND (reference sequence). The CDR3 region has the DNA TGTGCCAGTAGTTATACAGGGGACACTGAAGCTTTCTTT. Residues: CASSYTGDTEAFF.

The chain has TRBV7-2 and TRBJ2-5; 8 bases are shared with TRBD1. Germline lookup yields CDR1 SGHTA and CDR2 FQGNSA. V was pared by 1 base and J by 5 bases, with 6 bases of the junction left unmatched. This CDR3 has 15 amino acids. CDR3 DNA: TGTGCCAGCAGCTTAGATCCAGGGGGCTACGAGACCCAGTACTTC. It is translated as CASSLDPGGYETQYF.

The chain couples TRBV7-2 to TRBJ2-7; tentatively, D is TRBD2 (6 bases). The V gene's germline CDR1 is SGHTA and CDR2 FQGNSA. Trimming shortened V by 5 bases and J by 5 bases, and 16 bases separated the two germline ends. CDR3 length: 14 residues. This CDR3 reads CASSPGSLINEQYF. Here the CDR3 DNA reads TGTGCCAGCAGCCCCGGGAGTTTAATAAACGAGCAGTACTTC.

The chain combines TRBV5-1 with TRBJ2-3; a weak D match, TRBD2 (5 bases). V was clipped by 4 bases and J by 2 bases, with 14 bases between them. CDR1 is SGHRS and CDR2 is YFSETQ in the germline V gene. The CDR3 covers 15 residues. The CDR3 sequence is CASSPPLALTDTQYF. DNA of the CDR3: TGCGCCAGCAGCCCCCCCCTAGCTCTCACAGATACGCAGTATTTT.

J is TRBJ1-5 and V is TRBV7-9; 7 nucleotides agree with TRBD1. With V trimmed by 5 bases and J by 7 bases, 2 bases remained unmatched. The germline V gene has CDR1 SEHNR and CDR2 FQNEAQ (reference sequence). The CDR3 spans 12 residues. The CDR3 region is CASSQGEQPQHF. CDR3 coding DNA: TGTGCCAGCAGCCAGGGGGAGCAGCCCCAGCATTTT.

The rearrangement uses TRBV5-1 and TRBJ1-3; D may be TRBD1 (6 bases). The V and J ends lost 1 base and 0 bases respectively, with 14 bases between them. CDR1 SGHRS and CDR2 YFSETQ come from the germline V gene. The CDR3 loop spans 17 amino acids. CDR3 sequence: CASSLKGDRSSGNTIYF. CDR3 nucleotide sequence: TGCGCCAGCAGCTTGAAGGGGGACCGGAGCTCTGGAAACACCATATATTTT.

The chain recombines TRBV9 with TRBJ2-7; 9 bases match TRBD2. The V gene end was trimmed by 4 bases and the J gene end by 3 bases; junction bases not matched to a gene: 14. The germline gives CDR1 SGDLS, CDR2 YYNGEE. The CDR3 has 17 amino acids. The CDR3, as DNA: TGTGCCAGCAGCTCCAATCCACGACTAGCGGAGAGCTACGAGCAGTACTTC. Amino acids: CASSSNPRLAESYEQYF.

As DNA, the CDR3 is TGTGCCAGTAGTCAGCAGGGTACTGGGGCCAACGTCCTGACTTTC. The encoded protein is CASSQQGTGANVLTF. The V call is TRBV19, the J call TRBJ2-6, with a weak D call TRBD1 (5 bases). CDR1 and CDR2 (germline): LNHDA, SQIVND (reference sequence). This CDR3 spans 15 amino acids. With 5 bases removed from V and 2 bases from J, the gap between germline ends came to 10 bases.

This clone was seen only a few times. The chain uses TRBV2 and TRBJ1-6; TRBD1 is a possible D gene (6 bases). Germline CDR1 SNHLY, CDR2 FYNNEI. V was cut by 6 bases and J by 6 bases, with 15 bases left in between. The length of the CDR3 is 15 residues. CDR3 residues: CASRKTGVGNSPLHF. The CDR3 DNA reads TGTGCCAGCAGGAAGACAGGTGTGGGTAATTCACCCCTCCACTTT. Full variable domain (rest looked up from reference TRBV2 and TRBJ1-6): EPEVTQTPSHQVTQMGQEVILRCVPISNHLYFYWYRQILGQKVEFLVSFYNNEISEKSEIFDDQFSVERPDGSNFTLKIRSTKLEDSAMYFCASRKTGVGNSPLHFGNGTRLTVT.

V gene TRBV4-3 combines with J gene TRBJ1-1; D unclear. The V end was cut by 4 bases, the J end by 2 bases, with 11 bases between. Per germline, CDR1 LGHNA and CDR2 YSLEER. This CDR3 region has 14 residues. CDR3 in amino acids: CASSPTSRNTEAFF. The CDR3 region has the DNA TGCGCCAGCAGCCCGACTTCGAGAAACACTGAAGCTTTCTTT.

V and J are TRBV7-2 and TRBJ2-7; 9 nucleotides agree with TRBD2. CDR3 size: 16 residues. The germline V gene encodes CDR1 SGHTA and CDR2 FQGNSA. Trimming cost V 3 bases and J 0 bases; bases outside gene matches: 6. The CDR3 DNA is TGTGCCAGCAGCTTCCTAGCGGGACTGAGCTCCTACGAGCAGTACTTC. Protein: CASSFLAGLSSYEQYF.

This chain uses TRBV4-3 with TRBJ1-2; 9 bases line up with TRBD1. The ends lost 1 base at V and 7 bases at J; junction bases unmatched: 16. The CDR3 runs 18 residues. Per germline, CDR1 LGHNA and CDR2 YSLEER. The CDR3 bases are TGCGCCAGCAGCCAAGGGACCGGGACAGGGTTGGGTTCTCGTGGCTACACCTTC. It yields the protein CASSQGTGTGLGSRGYTF.